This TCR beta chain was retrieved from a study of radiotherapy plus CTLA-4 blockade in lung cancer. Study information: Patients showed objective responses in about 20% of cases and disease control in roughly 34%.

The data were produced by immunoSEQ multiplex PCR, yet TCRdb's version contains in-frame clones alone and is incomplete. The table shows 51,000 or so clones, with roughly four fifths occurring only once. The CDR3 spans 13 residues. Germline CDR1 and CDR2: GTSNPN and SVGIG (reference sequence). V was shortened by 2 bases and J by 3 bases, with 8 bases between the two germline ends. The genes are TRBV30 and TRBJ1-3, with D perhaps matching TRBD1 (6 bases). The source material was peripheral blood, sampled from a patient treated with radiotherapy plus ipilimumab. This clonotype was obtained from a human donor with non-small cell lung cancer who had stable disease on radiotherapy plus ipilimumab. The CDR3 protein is CAWSSGVGNTIYF. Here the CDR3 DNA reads TGTGCCTGGAGTTCAGGGGTTGGAAACACCATATATTTT.